This T cell receptor beta chain originates from a study of quantifying T cell responses using KT2 cells. Study-wide context: cDNA was made from DNase-treated RNA using alpha and beta constant primers. The second PCR ran as a qPCR until a predetermined fluorescence threshold was reached. Estimated efficiency of the T4 ligation step was above 9% under optimum conditions. Findings and limits, study-wide: KT2 sequence counts showed saturation when very many KT2 cells were spiked in.

The sample holds a few counts of this clonotype. Its cognate antigen is unknown. CDR1 is MDHEN and CDR2 is SYDVKM in the germline V gene. The V end lost 2 bases, the J end lost 6 bases, and 11 bases lay between the germline ends. This CDR3 has 13 residues. A single-stranded UMI oligo with SP2 sequence was ligated to cDNA 3' ends. An equimolar mix of RC1.1 and RC1.2 primed the beta chain across TRBC1 and TRBC2. TCR alpha and beta chains were handled separately starting at the second PCR. TCRdb called the UMI-ligation and nested PCR reads again in MiXCR, with one record for every CDR3 protein. The sample holds 42,000 or so distinct CDR3 sequences, approximately 15% seen once.

The V gene is TRBV28, the J gene TRBJ2-7; D may be TRBD2 (6 bases). The receptor comes from a human donor. Sequencing used PBMCs spiked with cells of the T cell clone KT2. The CDR3 protein is CASSLQGGSEQYF. The CDR3 DNA reads TGTGCCAGCAGTTTACAGGGAGGAAGCGAGCAGTACTTC. The entire variable domain, with the rest obtained from reference TRBV28 and TRBJ2-7, is as follows: DVKVTQSSRYLVKRTGEKVFLECVQDMDHENMFWYRQDPGLGLRLIYFSYDVKMKEKGDIPEGYSVSREKKERFSLILESASTNQTSMYLCASSLQGGSEQYFGPGTRLTVT.